This T cell receptor beta chain was sequenced in a study of blood T cell repertoires in COVID-19 (dated by TCRdb to between 2020 and 2021). In the study overall: The collaborator samples originated in the United States, Italy and Spain and spanned the acute and convalescent phases of COVID-19. The prospective study material was composed of cDNA or gDNA derived from T cells, B-cell-depleted T cells, or PBMCs. The dataset comprised deeply sampled blood TCRbeta repertoires from subjects exposed to, actively infected with, or recovered from COVID-19. A freely available public database, intended as a resource for researchers studying the immune response to SARS-CoV-2, is where the repertoires were released. The samples were drawn from two sources: the first 160 participants of the ongoing ImmuneRACE study, and 1,254 subjects contributed by 6 global collaborators. Nearly every sample came with metadata listing a de-identified subject ID, COVID-19 status, age in years and sex. HLA class I and class II types, where available, came from metadata supplied by the sample provider rather than from assay-based typing. The full study reports these points: How much clinical and demographic metadata was included differed by source and by participant, and the metadata was provided uncurated.

The germline V gene (reference sequence) specifies MNHEY as CDR1 and SMNVEV as CDR2. The cysteine opens and the phenylalanine closes a CDR3 of 13 amino acids. Of the read, only the CDR3 DNA is kept; its 39 bases are in frame from base 1. V trim: 6 bases; J trim: 7 bases; unmatched bases: 8. At one collaborating source in Seattle, patients were enrolled during active infection and were followed longitudinally through the course of disease. Collaborating institutions collected whole blood in K2EDTA tubes following their own protocols. For TCRbeta analysis, collaborators shipped samples in one of three forms: frozen whole blood, isolated PBMCs, or DNA extracted from either of those sample types. Of note for this clone: Its antigen is unknown. Per-base quality was not reported, and no clone a single base away is much larger than it.

TCRbeta CDR3 regions were amplified from genomic DNA using the immunoSEQ Assay, a bias-controlled multiplex PCR. On the authors' methods: The number of nucleated cells in each sample was estimated from the amplification of reference gene primers within the assay. Sequence reads were collapsed and filtered to measure the absolute abundance of every unique TCRbeta CDR3 rearrangement. Productive Simpson clonality was computed per sample as the square root of Simpson's diversity index over productive rearrangements. Imported from immuneACCESS, the table was reduced by TCRdb to in-frame sequences with V and J called. These copies leave out some clones; in studies compared against another copy, an unresolved V gene accounts for under half, and the cause of the remainder is not known. The DNA was the basis for D and trimming; V, J and clone size are from that table. The sample profile shows a few hundred thousand clones; about 83% of them were found once. The ten largest make up roughly 1.3% of the sample.

The clonotype was recovered from a woman in her 30s with COVID-19, enrolled during active disease. Sequencing was performed on peripheral blood. The chain is encoded by TRBV27 joined to TRBJ1-2, and 7 junction bases match TRBD1. The DNA sequence follows: TGTGCCAGCAGATCACAGGGGTCTTTTGGCTACACCTTC. Its product reads: CASRSQGSFGYTF.